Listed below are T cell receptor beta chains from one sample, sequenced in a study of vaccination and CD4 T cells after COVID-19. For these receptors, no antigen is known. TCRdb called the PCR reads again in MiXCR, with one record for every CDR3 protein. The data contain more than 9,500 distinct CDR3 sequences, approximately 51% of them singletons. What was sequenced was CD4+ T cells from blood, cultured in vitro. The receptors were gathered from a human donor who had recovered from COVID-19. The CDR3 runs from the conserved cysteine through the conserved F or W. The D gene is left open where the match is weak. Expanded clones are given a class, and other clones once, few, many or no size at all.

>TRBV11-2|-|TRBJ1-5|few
CASSLKQGSNQPQHF
TGTGCCAGCAGCCTCAAGCAGGGTAGCAATCAGCCCCAGCATTTT
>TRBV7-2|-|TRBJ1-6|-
CASSLVAPENSPLHF
TGTGCCAGCAGCTTAGTCGCACCGGAGAATTCACCCCTCCACTTT
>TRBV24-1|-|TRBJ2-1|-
CATSDPTPLATLSSYNEQFF
TGTGCCACCAGTGACCCCACACCTCTAGCGACCCTGAGCTCCTACAATGAGCAGTTCTTC
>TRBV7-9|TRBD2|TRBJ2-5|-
CASSFGLAGVQETQYF
TGTGCCAGCAGCTTCGGACTAGCGGGAGTGCAAGAGACCCAGTACTTC
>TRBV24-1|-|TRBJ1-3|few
CATICLGLGNTIYF
TGTGCCACCATATGCCTGGGCCTTGGGAACACCATATATTTT
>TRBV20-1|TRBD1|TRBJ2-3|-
CSAPRQGRTDTQYF
TGCAGTGCTCCCCGACAGGGTCGTACGGATACGCAGTATTTT
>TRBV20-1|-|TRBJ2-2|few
CSASNPPTGELFF
TGCAGTGCTAGTAATCCACCCACCGGGGAGCTGTTTTTT
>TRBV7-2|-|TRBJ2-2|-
CASSLSGHTNTGELFF
TGTGCCAGCAGCTTATCGGGACATACGAACACCGGGGAGCTGTTTTTT
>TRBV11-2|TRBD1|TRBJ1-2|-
CASSRTGDGYTF
TGTGCCAGCAGCCGGACAGGGGATGGCTACACCTTC
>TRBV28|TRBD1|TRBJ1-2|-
CATQRTGAQGGGYTF
TGTGCCACTCAGCGAACGGGGGCACAGGGGGGTGGCTACACCTTC
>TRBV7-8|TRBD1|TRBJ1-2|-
CASSSQGQGGNYGYTF
TGTGCCAGCAGCTCCCAGGGGCAGGGGGGAAACTATGGCTACACCTTC
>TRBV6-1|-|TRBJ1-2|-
CASTPIGDTGNYGYTF
TGTGCCAGCACCCCAATAGGGGACACCGGTAACTATGGCTACACCTTC
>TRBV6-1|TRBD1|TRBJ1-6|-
CASSEVGTEYSPLHF
TGTGCCAGCAGTGAAGTGGGGACAGAGTATTCACCCCTCCACTTT
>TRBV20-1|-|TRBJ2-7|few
CSASDRYYEQYF
TGCAGTGCTAGCGACAGGTACTACGAGCAGTACTTC
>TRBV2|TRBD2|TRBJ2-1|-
CASRQSSGRASEQFF
TGTGCCAGCAGGCAATCGAGCGGGAGGGCCAGTGAGCAGTTCTTC